The 7 T cell receptor beta chains below were found in one sample sequenced in a study of response to subunit inactivated influenza vaccine. TCRdb re-analysed the RT-PCR reads in MiXCR, keeping a single row per CDR3 protein. The table has 530,000 or so distinct CDR3 sequences, about 12% seen once. The sample here was PBMCs from blood, taken on the day of vaccination. The receptors derive from a man aged 45-65 years who received an inactivated influenza vaccine.

The J gene is TRBJ2-5, the V gene TRBV2; 9 nucleotides line up with TRBD2. The germline gives CDR1 SNHLY, CDR2 FYNNEI. The CDR3 is 14 residues long. V lost 3 bases, J lost 3 bases, and 2 bases stayed unmatched. This CDR3 reads CASSETSGKETQYF. The DNA for the CDR3 is TGTGCCAGCAGTGAGACTAGCGGTAAAGAGACCCAGTACTTC.

This clonotype occurred a few times. The chain links TRBV7-2 to TRBJ1-1; perhaps TRBD1 as D (6 bases). V was shortened by 5 bases and J by 6 bases, with 10 bases between the two germline ends. This CDR3 contains 12 residues. The germline CDR1 and CDR2 sequences are SGHTA and FQGNSA. This CDR3 reads CASSLWGPEAFF. The CDR3 DNA is TGTGCCAGCAGCCTGTGGGGGCCTGAAGCTTTCTTT.

This chain links TRBV12-3 or TRBV12-4 with TRBJ2-5; unclear D gene. The CDR3 spans 14 residues. Between the trimmed V and J ends, which lost 2 bases and 2 bases, there was a span of 9 bases. For the CDR3, the DNA is TGTGCCAGCAGTTTACGCCGCATTCAAGAGACCCAGTACTTC. It yields the protein CASSLRRIQETQYF.

This chain connects TRBV9 to TRBJ1-1; TRBD1 might be the D (6 bases). The CDR3 is made up of 15 amino acids. Germline loops: CDR1 SGDLS, CDR2 YYNGEE. V was cut by 1 base and J by 5 bases, with 15 bases left in between. The CDR3 loop reads CASSVMRGGRTEAFF. CDR3 coding DNA: TGTGCCAGCAGCGTAATGAGGGGGGGACGGACTGAAGCTTTCTTT.

The chain carries TRBV20-1 and TRBJ2-7, with 7 bases aligning to TRBD1. Trimming took 4 bases from V and 5 from J; bases not matched to a gene: 8. The germline CDR1 and CDR2 sequences are DFQATT and SNEGSKA (reference sequence). The CDR3 runs to 13 residues. DNA of the CDR3: TGCAGTGCTATGAGAGACAGGGCCCACGAGCAGTACTTC. It is translated as CSAMRDRAHEQYF.

In its sample, this clonotype was seen a few times. The chain is built from TRBV2 and TRBJ2-3, with D possibly matching TRBD2 (6 bases). Trimming left V 3 bases short and J 0 bases short, with 19 bases between. The CDR3 sequence is 18 residues long. Germline V gene sequence: CDR1 SNHLY, CDR2 FYNNEI. The CDR3 region is CASSDSFRGTSSTDTQYF. The CDR3 bases are TGTGCCAGCAGTGACTCCTTCCGAGGGACTTCTAGCACAGATACGCAGTATTTT.

This clonotype has just one count. The CDR3 here is CASGVTALSSYNSPLHF. CDR3 sequence (DNA): TGTGCCAGCGGCGTTACAGCACTGAGCTCCTATAATTCACCCCTCCACTTT. The chain has TRBV6-8 and TRBJ1-6, with D hard to call. Germline assignment: CDR1 MNHGY and CDR2 SAAAGT. Between the trimmed V and J ends, which lost 8 bases and 0 bases, there was a span of 17 bases. The CDR3 is 17 residues long.